These 7 T cell receptor beta chains were sequenced from one sample in a study of OX40 agonist ivuxolimab in advanced cancers. Profiling relied on immunoSEQ multiplex PCR, and the TCRdb table lists in-frame clones only, not all of them. This table holds about 30,000 clones, roughly four fifths found once. Sequenced material: CD4+ or CD8+ T cells sorted from blood, taken in a trial of the OX40 agonist ivuxolimab. The receptors were sampled from an adult with an advanced solid tumor such as melanoma, head and neck, liver or kidney cancer.

This CDR3 is CASRMGGLNYGYTF. In DNA, the CDR3 is TGTGCCAGCCGAATGGGGGGGCTAAACTATGGCTACACCTTC. J is TRBJ1-2 and V is TRBV5-6; a possible D gene is TRBD1 (6 bases). V was trimmed by 7 bases and J by 2 bases, leaving 15 bases between them. The germline V gene has CDR1 SGHDT and CDR2 YYEEEE. This CDR3 is built from 14 residues.

This chain connects TRBV2 to TRBJ1-3; D is unclear. Germline-derived CDR1 and CDR2 are SNHLY and FYNNEI. V was cut by 6 bases and J by 0 bases, with 9 bases left in between. This CDR3 contains 14 residues. For the CDR3, the DNA is TGTGCCAGCAGCCCCGGGTTCTCTGGAAACACCATATATTTT. It translates to CASSPGFSGNTIYF.

The V gene is TRBV6-6, the J gene TRBJ2-1, with D perhaps matching TRBD1 (6 bases). CDR3 size: 14 residues. Between the trimmed V and J ends, which lost 5 bases and 7 bases, there was a span of 15 bases. Germline-derived CDR1 and CDR2 are MNHNY and SVGAGI (reference sequence). CDR3 nucleotide sequence: TGTGCCAGCAGTCCAGAACAGGGTATTAATGAGCAGTTCTTC. This codes for CASSPEQGINEQFF.

The sample holds one count of this clone. V usage is TRBV4-1 and J usage is TRBJ2-7, with 7 bases matching TRBD2. The length of the CDR3 is 15 residues. V lost 3 bases and J lost 1; bases outside the gene matches: 6. Germline values: CDR1 MGHRA, CDR2 YSYEKL. In nucleotides, the CDR3 is TGCGCCAGCAGCCAGCAGAGCGGGACTTCCTACGAGCAGTACTTC. Translating it yields CASSQQSGTSYEQYF.

V gene TRBV19 combines with J gene TRBJ2-1; the D call may be TRBD1 or TRBD2 (5 bases each). Per germline, CDR1 LNHDA and CDR2 SQIVND (reference sequence). The germline V and J ends were trimmed by 3 bases and 9 bases, with 12 bases remaining between them. The CDR3 has 13 residues. The CDR3 protein is CASSIGTQSEQFF. DNA for the CDR3: TGTGCCAGTAGTATCGGGACCCAGAGTGAGCAGTTCTTC.

The chain joins TRBV7-6 to TRBJ2-4; D is possibly TRBD1 or TRBD2 (5 bases each). This CDR3 contains 15 residues. V dropped 1 base and J dropped 8 bases, with 15 bases sitting between them. Germline CDR1 is SGHVS and CDR2 is FNYEAQ. CDR3 amino acids: CASSLGGQGIDIQYF. In DNA form, the CDR3 reads TGTGCCAGCAGCTTAGGAGGGCAGGGTATTGACATTCAGTACTTC.

The V gene is TRBV4-1, the J gene TRBJ2-5, with 9 bases aligning to TRBD1. The CDR3 sequence is 16 residues long. CDR1 is MGHRA and CDR2 is YSYEKL in the germline V gene. V trimming: 2 bases; J trimming: 5 bases; junction bases outside the gene matches: 9. The CDR3 reads CASSQKPDRGRETQYF. The CDR3 region has the DNA TGCGCCAGCAGCCAAAAACCGGACAGGGGACGGGAGACCCAGTACTTC.